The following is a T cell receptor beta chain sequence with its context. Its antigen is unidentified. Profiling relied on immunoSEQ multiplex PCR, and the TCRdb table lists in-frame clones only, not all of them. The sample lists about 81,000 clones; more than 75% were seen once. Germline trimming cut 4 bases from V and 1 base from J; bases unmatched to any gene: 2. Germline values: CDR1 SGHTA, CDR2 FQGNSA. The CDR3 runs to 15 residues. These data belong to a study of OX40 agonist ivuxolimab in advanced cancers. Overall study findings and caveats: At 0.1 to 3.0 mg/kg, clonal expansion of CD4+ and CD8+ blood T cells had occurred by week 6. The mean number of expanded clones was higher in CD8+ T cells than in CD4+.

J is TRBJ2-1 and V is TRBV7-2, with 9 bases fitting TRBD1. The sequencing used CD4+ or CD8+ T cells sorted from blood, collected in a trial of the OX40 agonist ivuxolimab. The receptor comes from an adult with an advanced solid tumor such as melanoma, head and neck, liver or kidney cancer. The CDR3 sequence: CASSSTGGSYNEQFF. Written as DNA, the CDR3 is TGTGCCAGCAGCTCGACAGGGGGATCCTACAATGAGCAGTTCTTC.